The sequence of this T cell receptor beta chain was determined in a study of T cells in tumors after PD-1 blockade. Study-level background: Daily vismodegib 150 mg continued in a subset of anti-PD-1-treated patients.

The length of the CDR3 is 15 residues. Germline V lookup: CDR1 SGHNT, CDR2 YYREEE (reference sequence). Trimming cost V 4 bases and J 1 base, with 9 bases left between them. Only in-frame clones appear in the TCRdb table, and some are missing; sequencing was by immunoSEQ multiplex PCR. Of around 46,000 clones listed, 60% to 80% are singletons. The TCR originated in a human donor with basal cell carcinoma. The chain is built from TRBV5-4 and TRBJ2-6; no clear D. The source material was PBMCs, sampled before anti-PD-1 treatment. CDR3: CASSLRASGANVLTF. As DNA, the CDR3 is TGTGCCAGCAGCCTACGAGCGTCTGGGGCCAACGTCCTGACTTTC.